This T cell receptor (beta chain) appears in the sequencing data of a study of cytomegalovirus exposure and HLA in healthy donors. The study's findings and limits: Presence/absence comparisons presumed near-even sequencing depth among donors.

PCR amplification relied on 60 Vbeta primers (plus 13 Jbeta primers). Original processing methods: Later, tens of millions of unique TCR beta chains were counted in an analysis, and about 10 million of them were shared. The method was immunoSEQ multiplex PCR; TCRdb's version includes in-frame clones alone and lacks a portion of them. V and J calls and clone size come straight from that table; D and trimming were deduced from the DNA. The sample has about 130,000 clones, over 65% seen once. The CDR3 covers 16 residues. V dropped 0 bases and J dropped 4; count of bases not matched to a gene: 3. Germline assignment: CDR1 MNHNS and CDR2 SASEGT. Of note for this clone: Antigen: not known.

The J gene is TRBJ2-1, the V gene TRBV6-1, with 10 bases identical to TRBD2. The source of this sequence is a man in his fifties or sixties in good health and CMV-seronegative. The sample taken for sequencing was PBMCs. CDR3 loop: CASSEASSGGYNEQFF. CDR3 in DNA: TGTGCCAGCAGTGAAGCTTCTAGCGGGGGTTACAATGAGCAGTTCTTC.